One and the same sample provided the 20 T cell receptor beta chains below, sequenced in a study of regulatory T cells in long-lasting Graves disease. Specified time point: persistent/refractory GD, antithyroid drugs over 5 years with positive TRAb. PBMC-derived RNA was used for the TCR library. Assembly of TCR beta libraries relied on iRepertoire HTBI primers together with Arm-PCR of CDR3 regions. TCRdb reprocessed the multiplex PCR reads via MiXCR and lists one record per CDR3 protein. The sample contains roughly 450,000 distinct CDR3 sequences, under 25% of which appear only once. The material sequenced was peripheral blood mononuclear cells (PBMCs), taken when the disease was refractory, from a patient treated with antithyroid drugs. The receptors derive from a female donor with Graves disease.

This clonotype was counted at least ten times. V usage is TRBV10-1 and J usage is TRBJ2-7; TRBD1 aligns across 7 bases. This CDR3 has 15 amino acids. Germline V CDR1 and CDR2: WNHNN, SYGVQD (reference sequence). Trimming cost V 0 bases and J 3 bases; bases outside gene matches: 5. The DNA for the CDR3 is TGCGCCAGCAGTGAGTCCAGAGGGGGCAACTACGAGCAGTACTTC. Protein sequence: CASSESRGGNYEQYF.

In its sample, this clonotype was seen a few times. The chain combines TRBV6-1 with TRBJ1-1; no clear D. Trimming pared 8 bases from V and 7 bases from J, leaving 17 bases between. Germline V gene lookup returns CDR1 MNHNS and CDR2 SASEGT. The CDR3 spans 13 residues. CDR3 nucleotides: TGTGCCAGCTGGGAACTTTCTCGGCTTGAAGCTTTCTTT. Its translation is CASWELSRLEAFF.

The chain carries TRBV28 and TRBJ2-7; TRBD2 matches 7 bases. This CDR3 comprises 14 residues. From germline, CDR1 is MDHEN and CDR2 SYDVKM. The V gene end was trimmed by 5 bases and the J gene end by 3 bases; junction bases not matched to a gene: 7. The CDR3 coding sequence is TGTGCCAGCAGTCCCCCCCCGGGGGGCTACGAGCAGTACTTC. It is translated as CASSPPPGGYEQYF.

This clonotype was counted between two and nine times. The V gene is TRBV30, the J gene TRBJ2-7, with a tentative D call TRBD1 (5 bases). Per germline, CDR1 GTSNPN and CDR2 SVGIG (reference sequence). The CDR3 consists of 15 residues. V gave up 3 bases and J gave up 1 base, with 16 bases separating them. The CDR3 sequence: CAWRDTLGYSYEQYF. The CDR3 DNA follows: TGTGCCTGGAGGGACACTTTAGGATATTCCTACGAGCAGTACTTC. Full variable domain (outside the CDR3, taken from reference TRBV30 and TRBJ2-7): SQTIHQWPATLVQPVGSPLSLECTVEGTSNPNLYWYRQAAGRGLQLLFYSVGIGQISSEVPQNLSASRPQDRQFILSSKKLLLSDSGFYLCAWRDTLGYSYEQYFGPGTRLTVT.

This clonotype was seen repeatedly, ten times or more. The V call is TRBV12-3 or TRBV12-4, the J call TRBJ2-2; 9 nucleotides agree with TRBD1. The junction had 7 bases not matched to a gene; V was cut back by 3 bases and J by 5 bases. This CDR3 contains 16 residues. This CDR3 reads CASSFTGTGITGELFF. The DNA for the CDR3 is TGTGCCAGCAGTTTCACCGGGACAGGGATTACCGGGGAGCTGTTTTTT.

V usage is TRBV2 and J usage is TRBJ2-3; D may be TRBD2 (6 bases). Germline-derived CDR1 and CDR2 are SNHLY and FYNNEI. The V end lost 0 bases, the J end lost 8 bases, and 15 bases lay between the germline ends. The CDR3 consists of 15 residues. The CDR3 protein is CASSEAGVQGGTQYF. CDR3 DNA sequence: TGTGCCAGCAGTGAAGCGGGTGTTCAGGGAGGTACGCAGTATTTT. Variable domain in full (rest from reference TRBV2 and TRBJ2-3): EPEVTQTPSHQVTQMGQEVILRCVPISNHLYFYWYRQILGQKVEFLVSFYNNEISEKSEIFDDQFSVERPDGSNFTLKIRSTKLEDSAMYFCASSEAGVQGGTQYFGPGTRLTVL.

The V gene is TRBV6-1, the J gene TRBJ1-2; D is perhaps TRBD1 (5 bases). Germline V CDR1 and CDR2: MNHNS, SASEGT. V lost 7 bases and J lost 7, with 16 bases in between. The CDR3 totals 13 residues. CDR3 region: CASKFQGSTGYTF. CDR3 bases: TGTGCCAGCAAATTCCAGGGTTCGACTGGCTACACCTTC.

The chain couples TRBV20-1 to TRBJ2-7, with 7 bases fitting TRBD2. The CDR3 length is 12 residues. The ends lost 5 bases at V and 7 bases at J; junction bases unmatched: 8. Germline V gene sequence: CDR1 DFQATT, CDR2 SNEGSKA (reference sequence). The CDR3 loop is CSAGGVGREQYF. CDR3 bases: TGCAGTGCTGGGGGGGTGGGGCGAGAGCAGTACTTC.

The sample holds a few counts of this clonotype. This chain connects TRBV29-1 to TRBJ2-6; D is uncertain. The germline V gene has CDR1 SQVTM and CDR2 ANQGSEA. Deletions cut 0 bases from V and 0 bases from J, with 12 bases between. The CDR3 runs 17 residues. The CDR3 nucleotides read TGCAGCGTTGAAGATCCGGCCAGCCTCTCTGGGGCCAACGTCCTGACTTTC. This encodes CSVEDPASLSGANVLTF.

This clonotype showed up many times. This rearrangement joins TRBV6-1 to TRBJ1-5; 8 bases agree with TRBD1. J lost 4 bases, V lost 7 bases, and 6 bases had no gene match. This CDR3 is 14 amino acids long. Germline assignment: CDR1 MNHNS and CDR2 SASEGT. The chain's CDR3 is CASNDRGTNQPQHF. CDR3 nucleotide sequence: TGTGCCAGCAATGACAGGGGAACTAATCAGCCCCAGCATTTT.

This clonotype was observed at least ten times. This chain links TRBV2 with TRBJ1-2; the D gene is possibly TRBD1 (5 bases). The length of the CDR3 is 13 residues. Deletions cut 0 bases from V and 6 bases from J, with 8 bases between. The germline V gene has CDR1 SNHLY and CDR2 FYNNEI. The CDR3 DNA reads TGTGCCAGCAGTGAAGCGTGGGGGAATGGCTACACCTTC. Its translation is CASSEAWGNGYTF.

This clonotype was counted at least ten times. The V and J genes are TRBV2 and TRBJ1-1, with 7 bases that match TRBD1. The CDR3 sequence is 12 residues long. Germline V gene data show CDR1 as SNHLY and CDR2 as FYNNEI. Germline trimming cut 8 bases from V and 9 bases from J; bases unmatched to any gene: 9. CDR3 protein: CASGFRGDQAFF. The CDR3 nucleotides read TGTGCCAGCGGATTCAGGGGGGATCAAGCTTTCTTT.

A remark on this clonotype: Mismatch with germline at one junction end may stem from a read error. The J gene is TRBJ2-2, the V gene TRBV27; D may correspond to TRBD1 or TRBD2 (5 bases each). The CDR3 totals 18 residues. In germline, CDR1 is MNHEY, CDR2 SMNVEV (reference sequence). The CDR3 loop is CASRQQGPGIDQAGELVF. CDR3 sequence (DNA): TGTGCCAGCAGGCAGCAGGGTCCCGGTATAGATCAGGCCGGGGAGCTGGTTTTT.

Many counts were recorded for this clonotype. This chain connects TRBV27 to TRBJ2-2; D perhaps matches TRBD1 (5 bases). The ends were cut back, 2 bases at V and 4 bases at J, with 11 bases in the middle. Germline V gene sequence: CDR1 MNHEY, CDR2 SMNVEV (reference sequence). CDR3 length equals 15 residues. The CDR3 DNA follows: TGTGCCAGCAGTTTACAGGGATCGGGCACCGGGGAGCTGTTTTTT. This encodes CASSLQGSGTGELFF.

This clonotype was detected only once. It may be a read error: a sequence one base away is much more abundant. The rearrangement joins TRBV7-8 to TRBJ2-4; 9 bases align to TRBD2. The CDR3 extends over 14 amino acids. The germline gives CDR1 SGHVS, CDR2 FQNEAQ. The CDR3 DNA sequence: TGTGCCAGCAGCCGGACTAGCGCCAAAAACACTCAGTACTTC. It codes for CASSRTSAKNTQYF. Drawing the rest from reference TRBV7-8 and TRBJ2-4, the complete variable domain is GAGVSQSPRYKVAKRGQDVALRCDPISGHVSLFWYQQALGQGPEFLTYFQNEAQLDKSGLPSDRFFAERPEGSVSTLKIQRTQQEDSAVYLCASSRTSAKNTQYFGAGTRLSVL.

In this sample, this clonotype turned up many times. The chain carries TRBV7-2 and TRBJ2-5, with 14 bases aligning to TRBD2. The CDR3 is 16 amino acids. The ends lost 5 bases at V and 5 bases at J; junction bases unmatched: 7. Germline CDR1 and CDR2: SGHTA and FQGNSA. The CDR3, as DNA: TGTGCCAGCAGCCCACCGGGACTAGCGGGAGTTGAGACCCAGTACTTC. Encoded protein: CASSPPGLAGVETQYF.

About this clonotype: This may be a read error, as it is one base from a much larger clone. The chain recombines TRBV12-3 or TRBV12-4 with TRBJ2-5; 7 bases line up with TRBD2. Losses at the gene ends were 6 bases for V and 7 bases for J; bases not matched to a gene: 2. This CDR3 is built from 11 residues. CDR3 sequence reads: CASSSGGTQYF. Here the CDR3 DNA reads TGTGCCAGCAGCTCGGGGGGGACCCAGTACTTC.

The V gene is TRBV11-1, the J gene TRBJ2-3, with D unclear. Germline assignment: CDR1 SGHAT and CDR2 FQDESV (reference sequence). The V gene lost 0 bases and the J gene lost 5 bases, with 15 bases spanning the gap. The CDR3 is 16 residues long. The CDR3 sequence is CASSLAPQRTVDTQYF. CDR3 in DNA: TGTGCCAGCAGCTTAGCACCGCAACGGACGGTAGATACGCAGTATTTT. Drawing the rest from reference TRBV11-1 and TRBJ2-3, the complete variable domain is EAEVAQSPRYKITEKSQAVAFWCDPISGHATLYWYRQILGQGPELLVQFQDESVVDDSQLPKDRFSAERLKGVDSTLKIQPAELGDSAMYLCASSLAPQRTVDTQYFGPGTRLTVL.

This clonotype was counted at least ten times. The gene calls are TRBV7-2 and TRBJ1-2; possible D gene TRBD1, 5 bases. V dropped 1 base and J dropped 9 bases, with 9 bases sitting between them. The CDR3 totals 12 residues. The germline V gene has CDR1 SGHTA and CDR2 FQGNSA. The CDR3 reads CASSLGGTRYTF. CDR3 nucleotide sequence: TGTGCCAGCAGCTTAGGGGGGACGCGCTACACCTTC.

This chain links TRBV29-1 with TRBJ2-1; D might be TRBD1 (6 bases). The V gene's germline CDR1 is SQVTM and CDR2 ANQGSEA. This CDR3 has 11 residues. V lost 7 bases to trimming and J lost 8 bases, with 12 bases between them. The CDR3, as DNA: TGCAGCGCAATCGAGGGGGATGAGCAGTTCTTC. This sequence encodes CSAIEGDEQFF.